These 27 T cell receptor beta chains originate from one sample sequenced in a study of radiation and T cells in renal cell carcinoma. Time point denoted: baseline pretreatment blood. Specified treatment: 15 Gy SBRT to primary tumor, nephrectomy 4 weeks later. Only in-frame clones appear in the TCRdb table, and some are missing; sequencing was by immunoSEQ multiplex PCR. The table records approximately 150,000 clones, around 89% of them present only once. The material sequenced was blood, taken from a patient whose treatment included radiotherapy and nephrectomy. These receptors were obtained from a woman aged 65 to 85 with renal cell carcinoma.

The rearrangement joins TRBV6-1 to TRBJ2-7, with 9 bases lining up with TRBD2. V was clipped by 8 bases and J by 4 bases; unmatched bases: 9. The CDR3 consists of 14 residues. Germline CDR1 is MNHNS and CDR2 is SASEGT. CDR3 in DNA: TGTGCCAGCCCCCCGACTAGCGGAGTTTACGAGCAGTACTTC. As protein: CASPPTSGVYEQYF.

This clone showed up just a few times. This chain connects TRBV28 to TRBJ1-6; no reliable D call. The germline CDR1 and CDR2 sequences are MDHEN and SYDVKM. V was trimmed by 5 bases and J by 11 bases, leaving 10 bases between them. The CDR3 has 12 residues. In DNA form, the CDR3 reads TGTGCCAGCAGTCCCAACATCCCACCCCTCCACTTT. It is translated as CASSPNIPPLHF.

The rearrangement links TRBV2 to TRBJ1-5; perhaps TRBD1 as D (5 bases). Germline V gives CDR1 SNHLY, CDR2 FYNNEI. V was cut by 7 bases and J by 4 bases, with 11 bases left in between. The CDR3 is 13 residues long. The DNA of the CDR3 is TGTGCCAGCATCGGGGGTGGAAATCAGCCCCAGCATTTT. Translated: CASIGGGNQPQHF.

The CDR3 protein is CASSTTTGPNYGYTF. The CDR3, as DNA: TGTGCCAGCAGTACTACGACAGGACCTAACTATGGCTACACCTTC. The chain joins TRBV28 to TRBJ1-2; perhaps TRBD1 as D (6 bases). Germline assignment: CDR1 MDHEN and CDR2 SYDVKM. The CDR3 loop spans 15 amino acids. V was clipped by 5 bases and J by 0 bases, with 13 bases between them.

The V call is TRBV6-5, the J call TRBJ2-7; possibly TRBD1 for D (6 bases). CDR3 length: 13 residues. V was cut by 2 bases and J by 6 bases, with 11 bases left in between. The V gene's germline CDR1 is MNHEY and CDR2 SVGAGI. The CDR3 coding sequence is TGTGCCAGCAGTTACGACCCGACAGGCGAGCAGTACTTC. This gives the protein CASSYDPTGEQYF.

V is TRBV6-1 and J is TRBJ1-3; 9 bases map to TRBD1. The CDR3 runs 14 residues. CDR1 is MNHNS, CDR2 SASEGT, per germline. With V trimmed by 6 bases and J by 4 bases, 4 bases remained unmatched. As DNA, the CDR3 is TGTGCCAGCAGAGACAGGGGGGGAGGAAACACCATATATTTT. Translated, it gives CASRDRGGGNTIYF.

The chain links TRBV30 to TRBJ1-1, with D possibly TRBD1 on 6 matching bases. The CDR3 runs 13 residues. Germline loops: CDR1 GTSNPN, CDR2 SVGIG (reference sequence). Trimming stripped 1 base from V and 1 base from J, with 7 bases between. The CDR3 sequence is CAWSEGGNTEAFF. DNA for the CDR3: TGTGCCTGGAGTGAGGGGGGGAACACTGAAGCTTTCTTT.

This clone showed up just a few times. The chain carries TRBV30 and TRBJ2-2, with D maybe TRBD1 (5 bases). This CDR3 contains 14 residues. The germline V gene encodes CDR1 GTSNPN and CDR2 SVGIG (reference sequence). V was clipped by 3 bases and J by 1 base, with 9 bases between them. The CDR3: CAWRLTGNTGELFF. The DNA for the CDR3 is TGTGCCTGGAGGCTAACAGGGAACACCGGGGAGCTGTTTTTT.

The CDR3 here is CASNQFADEQFF. The CDR3 bases are TGTGCCAGCAACCAATTTGCGGATGAGCAGTTCTTC. The chain employs TRBV5-6 and TRBJ2-1; no reliable D call. The CDR3 has 12 residues. V was clipped by 6 bases and J by 8 bases, with 12 bases between them. The V gene's germline CDR1 is SGHDT and CDR2 YYEEEE. The full variable domain, in which reference TRBV5-6 and TRBJ2-1 provide the parts outside the CDR3, is DAGVTQSPTHLIKTRGQQVTLRCSPKSGHDTVSWYQQALGQGPQFIFQYYEEEERQRGNFPDRFSGHQFPNYSSELNVNALLLGDSALYLCASNQFADEQFFGPGTRLTVL.

The rearrangement joins TRBV18 to TRBJ2-3, with no clear D. This CDR3 has 14 amino acids. Germline values: CDR1 KGHSH, CDR2 LQKENI. Trimming removed 3 bases from V and 3 bases from J, with 10 bases in between. The CDR3 nucleotides are TGTGCCAGCTCACCGGTACCCGGTACAGATACGCAGTATTTT. It is translated as CASSPVPGTDTQYF. The variable domain in full, with the rest retrieved from reference TRBV18 and TRBJ2-3, is NAGVMQNPRHLVRRRGQEARLRCSPMKGHSHVYWYRQLPEEGLKFMVYLQKENIIDESGMPKERFSAEFPKEGPSILRIQQVVRGDSAAYFCASSPVPGTDTQYFGPGTRLTVL.

This chain connects TRBV5-1 to TRBJ1-6; no firm D call. Germline CDR1 reads SGHRS; CDR2 reads YFSETQ. The CDR3 extends over 15 amino acids. Trimming left V 2 bases short and J 7 bases short, with 13 bases between. The CDR3 loop reads CASSLAPGGNSPLHF. The CDR3 DNA sequence: TGCGCCAGCAGCTTAGCCCCCGGTGGGAATTCACCCCTCCACTTT.

This clone showed up just once. The chain combines TRBV4-3 with TRBJ2-7; possibly TRBD1 for D (5 bases). Germline V gene lookup returns CDR1 LGHNA and CDR2 YSLEER. V dropped 0 bases and J dropped 4 bases, with 19 bases sitting between them. This CDR3 region has 17 residues. In DNA, the CDR3 is TGCGCCAGCAGCCAAGAAGCCTCAGGGTTGCCCCGTTACGAGCAGTACTTC. The encoded protein is CASSQEASGLPRYEQYF.

The chain has TRBV6-4 and TRBJ2-1; 9 bases align to TRBD2. The CDR3 spans 15 residues. Germline values: CDR1 MRHNA, CDR2 SNTAGT. The J segment lost 2 bases and the V segment lost 4 bases, leaving 3 bases of the junction unmatched. The CDR3 sequence is CASSASSGAYNEQFF. As DNA, the CDR3 is TGTGCCAGCAGTGCCTCTAGCGGGGCCTACAATGAGCAGTTCTTC.

The table lists this clone with a few counts. V usage is TRBV7-9 and J usage is TRBJ1-2; D not certain. CDR3 length: 12 residues. Germline assignment: CDR1 SEHNR and CDR2 FQNEAQ (reference sequence). The V gene lost 5 bases and the J gene lost 2 bases, with 6 bases spanning the gap. The CDR3 region is CASSADNYGYTF. CDR3 DNA: TGTGCCAGCAGCGCCGACAACTATGGCTACACCTTC. The full variable domain, completed using reference TRBV7-9 and TRBJ1-2, is DTGVSQNPRHKITKRGQNVTFRCDPISEHNRLYWYRQTLGQGPEFLTYFQNEAQLEKSRLLSDRFSAERPKGSFSTLEIQRTEQGDSAMYLCASSADNYGYTFGSGTRLTVV.

The genes are TRBV28 and TRBJ1-1; maybe TRBD1 (6 bases). The germline gives CDR1 MDHEN, CDR2 SYDVKM. The CDR3 is 12 residues long. Trimming stripped 9 bases from V and 4 bases from J, with 12 bases between. This CDR3 reads CARIGGPTEAFF. The CDR3 DNA reads as TGTGCCAGGATTGGGGGCCCCACTGAAGCTTTCTTT.

The CDR3, as DNA: TGTGCCAGCAGTTACACTGGGAGCACAGATACGCAGTATTTT. Translation gives CASSYTGSTDTQYF. J is TRBJ2-3 and V is TRBV6-6; D call uncertain. Germline values: CDR1 MNHNY, CDR2 SVGAGI (reference sequence). V lost 2 bases and J lost 0, with 6 bases in between. This CDR3 spans 14 amino acids.

The chain recombines TRBV5-4 with TRBJ2-7; 10 bases agree with TRBD1. V shed 4 bases and J 3 bases; nucleotides not matched to a gene: 7. CDR1 is SGHNT, CDR2 YYREEE, per germline (reference sequence). The CDR3 extends over 15 amino acids. The CDR3 loop is CASSRWTGGDYEQYF. The CDR3 DNA reads as TGTGCCAGCAGCAGATGGACAGGGGGTGACTACGAGCAGTACTTC.

CDR3 sequence: CASSLADYTGELFF. The CDR3 nucleotides are TGTGCCAGCAGCTTGGCCGATTACACCGGGGAGCTGTTTTTT. The chain couples TRBV5-5 to TRBJ2-2; D gene uncertain. Trimming took 0 bases from V and 3 from J, leaving 6 bases between them. Germline CDR1 and CDR2: SGHKS and YYEKEE (reference sequence). CDR3 length: 14 residues.

This clone has just a few counts. The chain carries TRBV12-5 and TRBJ1-1, with D unresolved. V gave up 1 base and J gave up 4 bases, with 10 bases separating them. CDR1 and CDR2 from the germline V gene are LGHNT and FRNRAP. The length of the CDR3 is 14 residues. As DNA, the CDR3 is TGTGCTAGTGGTTTGGCCTCCCAAGGCACTGAAGCTTTCTTT. This gives the protein CASGLASQGTEAFF. Using reference TRBV12-5 and TRBJ1-1 for the parts outside the CDR3, the full variable domain is DARVTQTPRHKVTEMGQEVTMRCQPILGHNTVFWYRQTMMQGLELLAYFRNRAPLDDSGMPKDRFSAEMPDATLATLKIQPSEPRDSAVYFCASGLASQGTEAFFGQGTRLTVV.

The chain recombines TRBV7-9 with TRBJ2-1; 12 nucleotides agree with TRBD2. V lost 4 bases and J lost 8; bases outside the gene matches: 6. The length of the CDR3 is 15 residues. The germline gives CDR1 SEHNR, CDR2 FQNEAQ (reference sequence). CDR3 in DNA: TGTGCCAGCAGCTCCCGACTAGCGGGGGACGATGAGCAGTTCTTC. Translation gives CASSSRLAGDDEQFF.

This chain joins TRBV7-8 and TRBJ1-1; 7 positions match TRBD1. CDR3 size: 15 residues. Germline loops: CDR1 SGHVS, CDR2 FQNEAQ. V shed 5 bases, J shed 4 bases, and the junction held 10 bases outside the gene matches. In DNA form, the CDR3 reads TGTGCCAGCAGCCCCCCAGGGGGATTGGGCACTGAAGCTTTCTTT. Protein: CASSPPGGLGTEAFF.

The chain recombines TRBV19 with TRBJ1-1, with 10 bases lining up with TRBD1. Germline CDR1 is LNHDA and CDR2 is SQIVND (reference sequence). The V and J ends lost 3 bases and 6 bases, in that order; junction bases with no gene match: 10. The CDR3 covers 16 residues. CDR3 region: CASSIFGQGGLAEAFF. The CDR3 nucleotides are TGTGCCAGTAGTATTTTCGGACAGGGGGGATTAGCTGAAGCTTTCTTT.

This rearrangement joins TRBV23-1 to TRBJ2-5; the D gene is possibly TRBD1 (6 bases). TRBV23-1 is noted as an ORF with a role that remains uncertain. CDR3 length equals 16 residues. With 0 bases removed from V and 0 bases from J, the gap between germline ends came to 11 bases. The DNA of the CDR3 is TGCGCCAGCAGTCAATCAACGACAGGCTACCAAGAGACCCAGTACTTC. Translated: CASSQSTTGYQETQYF.

This clone was recorded once. The chain recombines TRBV10-3 with TRBJ2-4; D is perhaps TRBD2 (5 bases). V lost 10 bases and J 7 bases, leaving 14 bases between the germline ends. The CDR3 runs to 12 residues. CDR1 is ENHRY and CDR2 is SYGVKD in the germline V gene. This CDR3 is CATRGLENIQYF. The CDR3 DNA reads TGTGCCACCCGGGGTCTGGAGAACATTCAGTACTTC.

The chain carries TRBV27 and TRBJ2-1; weak D call: TRBD2 (6 bases). The V and J ends lost 5 bases and 2 bases respectively, with 13 bases between them. CDR3 length: 15 amino acids. Germline V lookup: CDR1 MNHEY, CDR2 SMNVEV (reference sequence). The CDR3 reads CASSTPGTPYNEQFF. The CDR3 coding sequence is TGTGCCAGCAGTACCCCCGGGACTCCCTACAATGAGCAGTTCTTC.

The chain links TRBV5-1 to TRBJ2-7, with a weak D call TRBD1 (6 bases). V shed 3 bases and J shed 3 bases, with 13 bases lying between them. The CDR3 sequence is 14 residues long. CDR1 and CDR2 from the germline V gene are SGHRS and YFSETQ. For the CDR3, the DNA is TGCGCCAGCAGCTCCACAGAGACAGGCTACGAGCAGTACTTC. Amino acids: CASSSTETGYEQYF. The whole variable domain, remainder taken from reference TRBV5-1 and TRBJ2-7, is KAGVTQTPRYLIKTRGQQVTLSCSPISGHRSVSWYQQTPGQGLQFLFEYFSETQRNKGNFPGRFSGRQFSNSRSEMNVSTLELGDSALYLCASSSTETGYEQYFGPGTRLTVT.

The chain links TRBV5-1 to TRBJ1-2; TRBD1 might be the D (6 bases). There are 13 residues in the CDR3. With 1 base removed from V and 7 bases from J, the gap between germline ends came to 11 bases. Germline V CDR1 and CDR2: SGHRS, YFSETQ. The CDR3 DNA follows: TGCGCCAGCAGCTTGAAACAGGGTGCTGGCTACACCTTC. This gives the protein CASSLKQGAGYTF.